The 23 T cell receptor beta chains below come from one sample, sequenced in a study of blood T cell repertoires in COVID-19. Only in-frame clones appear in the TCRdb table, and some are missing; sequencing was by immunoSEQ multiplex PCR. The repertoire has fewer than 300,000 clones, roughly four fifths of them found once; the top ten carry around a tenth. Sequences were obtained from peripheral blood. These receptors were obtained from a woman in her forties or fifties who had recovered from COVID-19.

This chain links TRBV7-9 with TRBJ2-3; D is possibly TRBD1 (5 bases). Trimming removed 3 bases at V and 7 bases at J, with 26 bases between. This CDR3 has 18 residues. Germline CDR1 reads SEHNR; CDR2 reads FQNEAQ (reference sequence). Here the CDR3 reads CASSFPPLLDGPGNTQYF. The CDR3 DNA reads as TGTGCCAGCAGCTTTCCACCTCTGTTGGATGGCCCAGGGAATACGCAGTATTTT. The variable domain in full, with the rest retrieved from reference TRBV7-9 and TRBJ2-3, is DTGVSQNPRHKITKRGQNVTFRCDPISEHNRLYWYRQTLGQGPEFLTYFQNEAQLEKSRLLSDRFSAERPKGSFSTLEIQRTEQGDSAMYLCASSFPPLLDGPGNTQYFGPGTRLTVL.

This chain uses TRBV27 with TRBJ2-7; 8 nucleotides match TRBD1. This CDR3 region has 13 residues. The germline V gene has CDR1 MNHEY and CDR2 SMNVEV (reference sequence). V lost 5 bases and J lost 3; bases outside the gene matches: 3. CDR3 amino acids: CASSRDRGYEQYF. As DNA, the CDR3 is TGTGCCAGCAGTCGCGACAGGGGCTACGAGCAGTACTTC.

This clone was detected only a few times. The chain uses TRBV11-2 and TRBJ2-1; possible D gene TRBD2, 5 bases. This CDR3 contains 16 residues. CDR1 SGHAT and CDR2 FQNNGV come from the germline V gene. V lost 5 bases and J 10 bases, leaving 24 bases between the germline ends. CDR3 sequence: CASSRSLVGRSGEQFF. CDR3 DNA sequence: TGTGCCAGCAGCCGCTCACTAGTTGGTCGTTCTGGGGAGCAGTTCTTC.

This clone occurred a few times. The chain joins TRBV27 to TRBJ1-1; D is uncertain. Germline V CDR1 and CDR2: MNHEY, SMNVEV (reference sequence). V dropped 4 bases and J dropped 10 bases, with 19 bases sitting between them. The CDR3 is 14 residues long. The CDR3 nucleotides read TGTGCCAGCAGTTCTTTTCTGGGCAACCAGGTAGCTTTCTTT. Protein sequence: CASSSFLGNQVAFF.

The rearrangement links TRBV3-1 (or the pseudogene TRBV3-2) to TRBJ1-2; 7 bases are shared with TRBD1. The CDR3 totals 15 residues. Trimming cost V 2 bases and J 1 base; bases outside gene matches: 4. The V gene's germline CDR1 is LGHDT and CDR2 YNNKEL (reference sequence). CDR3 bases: TGTGCCAGCAGCCAACCAGACAGGGTTAACTATGGCTACACCTTC. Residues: CASSQPDRVNYGYTF.

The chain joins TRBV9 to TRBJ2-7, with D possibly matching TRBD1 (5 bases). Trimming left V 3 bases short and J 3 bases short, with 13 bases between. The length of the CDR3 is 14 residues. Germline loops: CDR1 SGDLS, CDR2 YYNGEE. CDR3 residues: CASSAGGANYEQYF. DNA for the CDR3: TGTGCCAGCAGCGCAGGTGGGGCCAACTACGAGCAGTACTTC.

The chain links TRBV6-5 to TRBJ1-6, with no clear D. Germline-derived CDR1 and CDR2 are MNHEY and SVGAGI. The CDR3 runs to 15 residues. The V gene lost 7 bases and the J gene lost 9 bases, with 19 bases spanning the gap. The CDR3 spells CASTRGWDIGSPLHF. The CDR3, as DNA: TGTGCCAGCACCCGAGGGTGGGATATTGGTTCACCCCTCCACTTT.

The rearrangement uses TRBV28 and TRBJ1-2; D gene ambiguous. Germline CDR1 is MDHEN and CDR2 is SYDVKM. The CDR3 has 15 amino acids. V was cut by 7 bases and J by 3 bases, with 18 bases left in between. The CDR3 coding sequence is TGTGCCAGCACCCTTACGGTACTACGGGACTATGGCTACACCTTC. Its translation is CASTLTVLRDYGYTF.

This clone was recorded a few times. CDR3 residues: CASSYELAGSTTQYF. CDR3 in DNA: TGTGCCAGCAGTTATGAACTAGCGGGTAGTACGACCCAGTACTTC. The rearrangement links TRBV6-2 or TRBV6-3 to TRBJ2-5, with TRBD2 matching over 9 bases. J lost 7 bases, V lost 3 bases, and 9 bases had no gene match. The V gene's germline CDR1 is MNHEY and CDR2 SVGEGT. The CDR3 is 15 amino acids.

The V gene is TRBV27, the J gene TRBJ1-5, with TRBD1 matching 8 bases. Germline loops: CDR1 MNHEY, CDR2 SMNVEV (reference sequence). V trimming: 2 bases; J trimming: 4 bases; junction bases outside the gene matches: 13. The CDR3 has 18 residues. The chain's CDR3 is CASSLRGTGPYRNQPQHF. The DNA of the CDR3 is TGTGCCAGCAGTTTACGGGGGACAGGACCTTATCGGAATCAGCCCCAGCATTTT.

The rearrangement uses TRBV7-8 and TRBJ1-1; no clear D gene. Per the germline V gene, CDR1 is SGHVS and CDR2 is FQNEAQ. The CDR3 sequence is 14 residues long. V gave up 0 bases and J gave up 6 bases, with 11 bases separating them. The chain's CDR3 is CASSLALGSAEAFF. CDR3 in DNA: TGTGCCAGCAGCTTAGCGTTGGGGAGCGCTGAAGCTTTCTTT.

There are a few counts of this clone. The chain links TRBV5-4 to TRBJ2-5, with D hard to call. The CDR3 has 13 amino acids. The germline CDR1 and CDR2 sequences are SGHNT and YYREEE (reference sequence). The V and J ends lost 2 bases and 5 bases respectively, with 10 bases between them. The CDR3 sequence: CASSFRGTETQYF. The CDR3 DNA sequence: TGTGCCAGCAGCTTTCGAGGTACCGAGACCCAGTACTTC. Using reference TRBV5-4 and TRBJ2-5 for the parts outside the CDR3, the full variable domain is ETGVTQSPTHLIKTRGQQVTLRCSSQSGHNTVSWYQQALGQGPQFIFQYYREEENGRGNFPPRFSGLQFPNYSSELNVNALELDDSALYLCASSFRGTETQYFGPGTRLLVL.

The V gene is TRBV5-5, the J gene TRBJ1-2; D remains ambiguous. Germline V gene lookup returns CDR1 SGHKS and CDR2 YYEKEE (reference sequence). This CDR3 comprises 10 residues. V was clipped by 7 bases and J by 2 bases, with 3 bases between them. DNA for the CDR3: TGTGCCAGCGTAAACTATGGCTACACCTTC. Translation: CASVNYGYTF.

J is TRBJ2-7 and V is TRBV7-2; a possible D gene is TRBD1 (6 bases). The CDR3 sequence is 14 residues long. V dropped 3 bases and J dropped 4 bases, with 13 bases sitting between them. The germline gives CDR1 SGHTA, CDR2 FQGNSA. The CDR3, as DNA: TGTGCCAGCAGCTTCGACAGGTCCAGTTACGAGCAGTACTTC. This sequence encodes CASSFDRSSYEQYF.

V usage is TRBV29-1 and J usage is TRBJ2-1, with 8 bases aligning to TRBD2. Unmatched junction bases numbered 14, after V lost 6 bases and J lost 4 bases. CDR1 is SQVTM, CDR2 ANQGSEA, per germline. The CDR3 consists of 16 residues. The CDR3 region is CSVGGMASGYYNEQFF. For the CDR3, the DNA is TGCAGCGTGGGGGGGATGGCTAGCGGGTATTACAATGAGCAGTTCTTC.

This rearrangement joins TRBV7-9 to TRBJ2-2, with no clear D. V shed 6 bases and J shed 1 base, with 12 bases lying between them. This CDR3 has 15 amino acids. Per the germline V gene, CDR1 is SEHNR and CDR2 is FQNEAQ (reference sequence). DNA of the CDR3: TGTGCCAGCAGTCAAGTGGCTGTGAACACCGGGGAGCTGTTTTTT. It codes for CASSQVAVNTGELFF.

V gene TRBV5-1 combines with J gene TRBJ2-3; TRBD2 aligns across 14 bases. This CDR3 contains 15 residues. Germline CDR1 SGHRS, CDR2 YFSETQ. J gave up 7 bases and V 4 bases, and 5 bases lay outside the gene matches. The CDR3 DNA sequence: TGCGCCAGCAGCCGGACTAGCGGGGGGTCGAATACGCAGTATTTT. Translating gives CASSRTSGGSNTQYF.

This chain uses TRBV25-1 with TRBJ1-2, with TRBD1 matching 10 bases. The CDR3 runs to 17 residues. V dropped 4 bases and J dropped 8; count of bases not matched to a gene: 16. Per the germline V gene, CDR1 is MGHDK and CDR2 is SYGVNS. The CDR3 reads CASSVGAWTGGLGGYTF. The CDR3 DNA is TGTGCCAGCAGTGTGGGGGCGTGGACAGGGGGTCTGGGGGGCTACACCTTC.

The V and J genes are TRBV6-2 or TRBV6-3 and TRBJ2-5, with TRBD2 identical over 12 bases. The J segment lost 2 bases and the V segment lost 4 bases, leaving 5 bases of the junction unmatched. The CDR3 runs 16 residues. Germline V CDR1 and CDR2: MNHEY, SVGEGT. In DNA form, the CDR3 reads TGTGCCAGCAGTTGGGGACTAGCGGGTGGGCAAGAGACCCAGTACTTC. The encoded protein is CASSWGLAGGQETQYF.

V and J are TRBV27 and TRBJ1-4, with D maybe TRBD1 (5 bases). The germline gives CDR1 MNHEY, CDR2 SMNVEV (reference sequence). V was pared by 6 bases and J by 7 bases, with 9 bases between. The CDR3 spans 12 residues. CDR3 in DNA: TGTGCCAGCAGATTTAGGGGTGAAAAACTGTTTTTT. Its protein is CASRFRGEKLFF.

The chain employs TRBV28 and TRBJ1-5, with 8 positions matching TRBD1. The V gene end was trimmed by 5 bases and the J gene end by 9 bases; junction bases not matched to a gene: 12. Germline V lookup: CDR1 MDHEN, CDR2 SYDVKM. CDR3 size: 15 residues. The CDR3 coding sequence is TGTGCCAGCAGTGCCCAGGGGGCCCCGGGGGGGCCCCAGCATTTT. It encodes CASSAQGAPGGPQHF.

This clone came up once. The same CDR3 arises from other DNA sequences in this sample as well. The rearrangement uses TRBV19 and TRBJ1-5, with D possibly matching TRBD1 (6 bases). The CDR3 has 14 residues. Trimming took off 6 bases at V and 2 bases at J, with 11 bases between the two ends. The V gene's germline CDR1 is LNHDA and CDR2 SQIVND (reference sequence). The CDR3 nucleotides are TGTGCCAGTAGCCTGACAGGCGGCAATCAGCCCCAGCATTTT. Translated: CASSLTGGNQPQHF. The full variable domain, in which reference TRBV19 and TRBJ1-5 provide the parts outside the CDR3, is DGGITQSPKYLFRKEGQNVTLSCEQNLNHDAMYWYRQDPGQGLRLIYYSQIVNDFQKGDIAEGYSVSREKKESFPLTVTSAQKNPTAFYLCASSLTGGNQPQHFGDGTRLSIL.

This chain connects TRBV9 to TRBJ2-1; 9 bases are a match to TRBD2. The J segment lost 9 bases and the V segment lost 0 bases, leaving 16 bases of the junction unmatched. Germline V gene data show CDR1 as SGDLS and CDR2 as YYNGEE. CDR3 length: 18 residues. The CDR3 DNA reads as TGTGCCAGCAGCGTAGGATCAGGTGGAGCGGGAGGTTCTAGTGAGCAGTTCTTC. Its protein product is CASSVGSGGAGGSSEQFF.